These T cell receptor beta chains were read from a single sample in a study of cytomegalovirus exposure and HLA in healthy donors. The table came from immunoSEQ multiplex PCR; TCRdb's copy has only in-frame clones and leaves some out. The sample lists 150,000 to 200,000 clones, around three quarters occurring once. Material: PBMCs. Receptor source: a woman aged 25 to 39 in good health and CMV-seronegative. Each CDR3 is given with its conserved first and last residue. A D gene is named only where the DNA matches it firmly. Size is stated for part of the rows, as once, few or many counts, or as a class when the clone is expanded.

v_call,d_call,clone_size,j_call,cdr3_nt,cdr3_aa
TRBV7-9,NA,NA,TRBJ2-7,TGTGCCAGCAGCTTATCGACAGTAGCCTACGAGCAGTACTTC,CASSLSTVAYEQYF
TRBV5-5,NA,NA,TRBJ1-1,TGTGCCAGCAGCCAAAGAAGGAACCTCGGAAACGGCACAGGGAAAGCTTTCTTT,CASSQRRNLGNGTGKAFF
TRBV4-3,NA,NA,TRBJ1-1,TGCGCCAGCAGCCAAAGCGGGGGCGAAGCTTTCTTT,CASSQSGGEAFF
TRBV6-5,TRBD1,NA,TRBJ1-2,TGTGCCAGCAAAACTTCTCCACAGGGGGGCTACACCTTC,CASKTSPQGGYTF
TRBV5-1,NA,NA,TRBJ2-1,TGCGCCAGCAGCATGGACAGCTACAATGAGCAGTTCTTC,CASSMDSYNEQFF
TRBV10-1,NA,NA,TRBJ2-7,TGCGCCGAATGCAGTCCACAGTGGGAGCAGTACTTC,CAECSPQWEQYF
TRBV19,TRBD1,NA,TRBJ2-1,TGTGCCAGTAGCCCACAGGGGTTTCTAGACAATGAGCAGTTCTTC,CASSPQGFLDNEQFF
TRBV29-1,TRBD2,NA,TRBJ2-1,TGCAGCGCCAAGCCCGGGACTAGCGAATACTACAATGAGCAGTTCTTC,CSAKPGTSEYYNEQFF
TRBV4-3,NA,NA,TRBJ1-3,TGCGCCAGCAGCCAAGATCTCCGGGGATTGGGAAACACCATATATTTT,CASSQDLRGLGNTIYF
TRBV7-2,TRBD2,NA,TRBJ2-7,TGTGCCAGCAGGGGTTTGCGCGGGAGAGGAACCTACGAGCAGTACTTC,CASRGLRGRGTYEQYF
TRBV6-4,TRBD2,few,TRBJ2-1,TGTGCCAGCAGGGCTAGCGGGGGGTCCCCCAACTACAATGAGCAGTTCTTC,CASRASGGSPNYNEQFF
TRBV5-6,TRBD2,NA,TRBJ2-5,TGTGCCAGCAGCATCGGGACTAGCGTACTCCTACGGGACCAAGAGACCCAGTACTTC,CASSIGTSVLLRDQETQYF
TRBV27,NA,NA,TRBJ1-3,TGTGCCAGCAGACTAGGACCGAGCTCTGGAAACACCATATATTTT,CASRLGPSSGNTIYF
TRBV7-6,TRBD1,NA,TRBJ1-3,TGTGCCAGCAGCCTAGGGACAGGGGACCACTCTGGAAACACCATATATTTT,CASSLGTGDHSGNTIYF
TRBV25-1,NA,few,TRBJ1-2,TGTGCCAGCAGAGACAGTGGCCGGTATGGCTACACCTTC,CASRDSGRYGYTF
TRBV19,NA,NA,TRBJ2-1,TGTGCCAGTGGCTTCGGGTACAATGAGCAGTTCTTC,CASGFGYNEQFF
TRBV6-6,TRBD1,NA,TRBJ1-5,TGTGCCAGCAGTGACAGGGGGGGTCCTAGTCAGCCCCAGCATTTT,CASSDRGGPSQPQHF
TRBV7-3,NA,NA,TRBJ2-6,TGTGCCAGCAGCTTAGAAGCTCCCTCTGGGGCCAACGTCCTGACTTTC,CASSLEAPSGANVLTF
TRBV6-1,NA,once,TRBJ2-7,TGTGCCAGCAGTGAAGGGGCAACGAGCTCCTACGAGCAGTACTTC,CASSEGATSSYEQYF
TRBV30,TRBD2,NA,TRBJ2-3,TGTGCCTGGAGTTATGGGCGGGAGGGCGCAGATACGCAGTATTTT,CAWSYGREGADTQYF